This T cell receptor beta chain is drawn from a study of T-cell reconstitution after alpha-beta-depleted transplantation in children. The CDR3 runs to 14 residues. Trimming took off 5 bases at V and 3 bases at J, with 12 bases between the two ends. CDR1 SEHNR and CDR2 FQNEAQ come from the germline V gene (reference sequence). This clonotype was seen repeatedly, ten times or more. Unique molecular identifiers were incorporated during preparation of the TCRbeta library. Each CDR3 protein is one row after TCRdb ran MiXCR on the PCR reads. The repertoire has 85,000 to 120,000 distinct CDR3 sequences, under 9% of them found once; the top ten carry about 16%.

The gene calls are TRBV7-9 and TRBJ2-3; D uncertain. Specimen: PBMCs, collected before TCRalphabeta/CD19-depleted stem cell transplant. The TCR was taken from a boy younger than 10 with acute lymphoblastic leukemia, due to receive a stem cell transplant. The DNA of the CDR3 is TGTGCCAGCAGCCCTGGGCTCGGTACAGATACGCAGTATTTT. Its protein is CASSPGLGTDTQYF.